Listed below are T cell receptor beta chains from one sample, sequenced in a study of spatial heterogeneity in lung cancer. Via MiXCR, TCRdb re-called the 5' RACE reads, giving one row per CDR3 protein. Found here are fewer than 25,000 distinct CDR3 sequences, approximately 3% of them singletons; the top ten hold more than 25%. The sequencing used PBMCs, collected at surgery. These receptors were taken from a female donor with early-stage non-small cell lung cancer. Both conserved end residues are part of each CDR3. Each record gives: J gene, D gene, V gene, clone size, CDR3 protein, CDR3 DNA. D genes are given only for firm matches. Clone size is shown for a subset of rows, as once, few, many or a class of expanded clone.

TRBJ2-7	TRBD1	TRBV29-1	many	CSVGRQGESSYEQYF	TGCAGCGTCGGTAGACAGGGCGAAAGCTCCTACGAGCAGTACTTC
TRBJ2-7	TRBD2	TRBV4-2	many	CASSPRTSGNYYEQYF	TGTGCCAGCAGCCCCCGGACTAGCGGGAACTACTACGAGCAGTACTTC
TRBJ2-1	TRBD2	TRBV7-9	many	CAAHPYAGGEQFF	TGTGCCGCCCACCCCTACGCGGGAGGTGAGCAGTTCTTC
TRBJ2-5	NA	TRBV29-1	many	CSVEDSLAPAETQYF	TGCAGCGTTGAAGATTCTCTCGCTCCGGCTGAGACCCAGTACTTC
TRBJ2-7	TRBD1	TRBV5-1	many	CASSLATGGAVDEQYF	TGCGCCAGCAGCTTGGCGACAGGGGGCGCGGTGGACGAGCAGTACTTC
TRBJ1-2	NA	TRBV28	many	CASSKGETTISYGYTF	TGTGCCAGCAGTAAAGGGGAGACTACAATCTCCTATGGCTACACCTTC
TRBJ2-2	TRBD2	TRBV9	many	CASSVAASGTTGELFF	TGTGCCAGCAGCGTAGCGGCTAGCGGTACTACCGGGGAGCTGTTTTTT
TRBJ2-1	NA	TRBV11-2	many	CASRSLSYNEQFF	TGTGCCAGCAGGAGTCTATCTTACAATGAGCAGTTCTTC
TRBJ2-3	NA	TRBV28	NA	CASSLYRADTQYF	TGTGCCAGCAGTTTATACAGGGCAGATACGCAGTATTTT
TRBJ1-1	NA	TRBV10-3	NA	CAISDQNTEAFF	TGTGCCATCAGTGATCAGAACACTGAAGCTTTCTTT
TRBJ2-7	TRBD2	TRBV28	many	CASSFLGASGPTDEQYF	TGTGCCAGCAGTTTTCTAGGAGCTAGCGGGCCCACAGACGAGCAGTACTTC
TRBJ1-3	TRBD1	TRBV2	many	CASRAPVGQGEFSGNTIYF	TGTGCCAGCAGGGCGCCGGTGGGACAGGGGGAGTTCTCTGGAAACACCATATATTTT
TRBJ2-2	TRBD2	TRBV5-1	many	CASSSGLAGGPYTGELFF	TGCGCCAGCAGCTCAGGACTAGCGGGAGGGCCGTACACCGGGGAGCTGTTTTTT
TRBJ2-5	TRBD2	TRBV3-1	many	CASSQEVAGAAETQYF	TGTGCCAGCAGCCAAGAAGTAGCGGGGGCGGCGGAGACCCAGTACTTC
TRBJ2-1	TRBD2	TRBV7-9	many	CASSGSGRSDNEQFF	TGTGCCAGCAGCGGTAGCGGGAGGTCAGACAATGAGCAGTTCTTC
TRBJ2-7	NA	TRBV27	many	CASSLGRTYEQYF	TGTGCCAGCAGTTTAGGTCGGACATACGAGCAGTACTTC
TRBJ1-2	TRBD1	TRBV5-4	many	CASSSPGQGADGYTF	TGTGCCAGCAGCTCGCCGGGACAGGGGGCCGATGGCTACACCTTC
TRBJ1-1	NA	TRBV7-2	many	CASTPGALNTEAFF	TGTGCCAGCACCCCCGGTGCGTTGAACACTGAAGCTTTCTTT
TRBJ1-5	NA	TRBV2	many	CASSEGRRPPQHF	TGTGCCAGCAGTGAGGGACGGAGGCCGCCCCAGCATTTT
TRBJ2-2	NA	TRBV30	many	CAWSVQGNTGELFF	TGTGCCTGGAGTGTACAAGGGAACACCGGGGAGCTGTTTTTT
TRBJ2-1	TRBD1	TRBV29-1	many	CSVEDGTGGYNEQFF	TGCAGCGTTGAAGATGGGACAGGGGGCTACAATGAGCAGTTCTTC
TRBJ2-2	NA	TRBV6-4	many	CASSAALGAGGELFF	TGTGCCAGCAGTGCCGCCCTTGGGGCGGGCGGGGAGCTGTTTTTT
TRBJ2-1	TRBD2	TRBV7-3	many	CASHGSAGECEQFF	TGTGCCAGCCATGGTTCCGCGGGAGAATGTGAGCAGTTCTTC
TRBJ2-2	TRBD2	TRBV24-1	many	CATSDPGLAGGGTTGELFF	TGTGCCACCAGTGACCCGGGACTAGCGGGAGGCGGGACCACCGGGGAGCTGTTTTTT
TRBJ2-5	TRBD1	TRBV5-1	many	CASSSGQGGETQYF	TGCGCCAGCAGCTCTGGACAGGGGGGAGAGACCCAGTACTTC
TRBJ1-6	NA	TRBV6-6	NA	CASRPGSSPLHF	TGTGCCAGCAGGCCTGGGTCCTCACCCCTCCACTTT
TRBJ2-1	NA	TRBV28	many	CASHSFFSYNEQFF	TGTGCCAGCCACAGCTTTTTCTCCTACAATGAGCAGTTCTTC
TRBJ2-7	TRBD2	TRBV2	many	CASRREGLYEQYF	TGTGCCAGCAGGCGGGAGGGCCTCTACGAGCAGTACTTC
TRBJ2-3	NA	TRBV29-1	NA	CSVAADTQYF	TGCAGCGTTGCAGCAGATACGCAGTATTTT
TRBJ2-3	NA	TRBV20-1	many	CSASGGERGVVADTQYF	TGCAGTGCTAGTGGAGGAGAGAGAGGGGTTGTAGCAGATACGCAGTATTTT
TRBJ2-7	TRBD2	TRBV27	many	CASRVRGSGAFYEQYF	TGTGCCAGCAGAGTCCGGGGTAGCGGGGCCTTCTACGAGCAGTACTTC
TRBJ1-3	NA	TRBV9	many	CASTNQIRLDSGNTIYF	TGTGCCAGCACCAACCAAATAAGGCTCGACTCTGGAAACACCATATATTTT
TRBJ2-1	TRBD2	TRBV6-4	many	CASSDTGTSSYNEQFF	TGTGCCAGCAGTGACACCGGGACTAGCTCCTACAATGAGCAGTTCTTC
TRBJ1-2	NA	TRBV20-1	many	CSATQNYGYTF	TGCAGTGCTACACAAAACTATGGCTACACCTTC
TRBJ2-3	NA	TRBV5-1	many	CASSLSSVTDTQYF	TGCGCCAGCAGCTTGTCGTCGGTCACAGATACGCAGTATTTT
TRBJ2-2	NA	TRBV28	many	CASSGTLNTGELFF	TGTGCCAGCAGTGGGACGTTGAACACCGGGGAGCTGTTTTTT
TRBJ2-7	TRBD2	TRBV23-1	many	CASSQSREGSYEQYF	TGCGCCAGCAGTCAATCCCGGGAGGGCTCCTACGAGCAGTACTTC
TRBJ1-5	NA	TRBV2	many	CASSPQGARNQPQHF	TGTGCCAGCAGTCCCCAAGGGGCGAGAAATCAGCCCCAGCATTTT
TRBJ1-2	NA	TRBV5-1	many	CASSLGTNYGYTF	TGCGCCAGCAGCTTGGGGACAAACTATGGCTACACCTTC
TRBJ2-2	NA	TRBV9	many	CASSVGGANTGELFF	TGTGCCAGCAGCGTAGGGGGTGCGAACACCGGGGAGCTGTTTTTT
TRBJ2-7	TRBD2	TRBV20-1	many	CSARGLAGSYEQYF	TGCAGTGCCAGGGGACTAGCGGGCTCCTACGAGCAGTACTTC
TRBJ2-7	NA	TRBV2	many	CASTPVGSYEQYF	TGTGCCAGCACCCCCGTAGGCTCCTACGAGCAGTACTTC
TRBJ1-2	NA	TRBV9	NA	CASSDSVPGDNGYTF	TGTGCCAGCAGCGATTCCGTGCCAGGGGATAATGGCTACACCTTC
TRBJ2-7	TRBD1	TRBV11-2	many	CASSLGQRLYEQYF	TGTGCCAGCAGCTTGGGACAGAGACTCTACGAGCAGTACTTC
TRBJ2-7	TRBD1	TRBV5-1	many	CASSLGTGMSYEQYF	TGCGCCAGCAGCTTGGGGACAGGGATGTCCTACGAGCAGTACTTC
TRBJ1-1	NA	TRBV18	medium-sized	CASSPGATAEAFF	TGTGCCAGCTCACCCGGGGCGACGGCGGAAGCTTTCTTT
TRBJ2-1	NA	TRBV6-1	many	CASMIWGSGNEQFF	TGTGCCAGCATGATCTGGGGTTCGGGCAATGAGCAGTTCTTC
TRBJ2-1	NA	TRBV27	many	CASSYGQEQFF	TGTGCCAGCAGTTACGGACAGGAGCAGTTCTTC
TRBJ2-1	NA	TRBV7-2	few	CASSFSSGNEQFF	TGTGCCAGCAGCTTCTCTTCGGGGAATGAGCAGTTCTTC
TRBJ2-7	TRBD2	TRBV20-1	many	CSARVIAGGPGEQYF	TGCAGTGCTAGAGTTATAGCGGGAGGGCCGGGAGAGCAGTACTTC
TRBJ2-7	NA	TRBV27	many	CASSLLGRGGYEQYF	TGTGCCAGCAGTTTATTAGGGCGAGGAGGCTACGAGCAGTACTTC
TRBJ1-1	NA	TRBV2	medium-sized	CASSDGRVAPGEAFF	TGTGCCAGCAGTGATGGTCGGGTCGCGCCAGGTGAAGCTTTCTTT
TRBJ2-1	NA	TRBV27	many	CASSRRYNEQFF	TGTGCCAGCAGTCGGAGGTACAATGAGCAGTTCTTC
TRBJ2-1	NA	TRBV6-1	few	CASRSTPSSYNEQFF	TGTGCCAGCAGGTCGACCCCGAGCTCCTACAATGAGCAGTTCTTC
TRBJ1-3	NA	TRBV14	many	CASSQDNTAADTIYF	TGTGCCAGCAGCCAAGATAATACAGCAGCTGACACCATATATTTT
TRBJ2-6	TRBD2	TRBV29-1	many	CSVEASGSSGANVLTF	TGCAGCGTTGAGGCTAGCGGGAGCTCTGGGGCCAACGTCCTGACTTTC
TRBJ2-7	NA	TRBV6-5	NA	CASSYSGRLEQYF	TGTGCCAGCAGTTATAGCGGACGCCTCGAGCAGTACTTC
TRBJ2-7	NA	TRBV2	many	CASSPRKFEQYF	TGTGCCAGCAGCCCACGTAAGTTCGAGCAGTACTTC
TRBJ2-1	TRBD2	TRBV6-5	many	CASSYTASGNNEQFF	TGTGCCAGCAGTTACACCGCTAGCGGGAACAATGAGCAGTTCTTC